One sample yielded the 15 T cell receptor beta chains listed below, sequenced in a study of cytomegalovirus exposure and HLA in healthy donors. Sequencing was performed with immunoSEQ multiplex PCR; in TCRdb, only in-frame clones are kept and a portion is missing. Of tens of thousands of clones in the sample, more than 85% were seen once. The sample comprised PBMCs. The origin of the receptors is a woman younger than 35 in good health and CMV-seronegative.

The chain links TRBV5-1 to TRBJ2-3; perhaps TRBD2 as D (6 bases). This CDR3 spans 14 amino acids. The V and J ends lost 6 bases and 8 bases respectively, with 19 bases between them. CDR1 and CDR2 (germline): SGHRS, YFSETQ. This chain's CDR3 is CASTSTGDHGTQYF. The CDR3 DNA follows: TGCGCCAGCACGTCGACGGGAGACCATGGTACGCAGTATTTT.

The V call is TRBV4-2, the J call TRBJ2-3; 10 bases agree with TRBD2. The CDR3 has 17 residues. Unmatched junction bases numbered 4, after V lost 0 bases and J lost 1 base. Germline assignment: CDR1 LGHNA and CDR2 YNFKEQ. CDR3 coding DNA: TGTGCCAGCAGCCAAGATTTGCTAGCGGGGGGCACAGATACGCAGTATTTT. Encoded protein: CASSQDLLAGGTDTQYF.

The table lists this clone with a few counts. The chain links TRBV28 to TRBJ1-2; TRBD1 might be the D (6 bases). Germline CDR1 MDHEN, CDR2 SYDVKM. This CDR3 contains 14 residues. Trimming left V 2 bases short and J 4 bases short, with 11 bases between. The CDR3, as DNA: TGTGCCAGCAGTTTAGGTACACAGGGCTATGGCTACACCTTC. The encoded protein is CASSLGTQGYGYTF.

The chain combines TRBV6-1 with TRBJ1-5; weak D call: TRBD1 (5 bases). Germline values: CDR1 MNHNS, CDR2 SASEGT. Deletions cut 7 bases from V and 2 bases from J, with 15 bases between. The CDR3 sequence is 15 residues long. The CDR3 bases are TGTGCCAGCACCCCAGGAGGGGTTGGCAATCAGCCCCAGCATTTT. Amino acids: CASTPGGVGNQPQHF.

This clone came up a few times. This rearrangement joins TRBV7-6 to TRBJ1-1; 7 bases match TRBD1. The V segment lost 1 base and the J segment 2 bases; nucleotides outside the gene matches: 1. This CDR3 region has 14 residues. CDR1 and CDR2 from the germline V gene are SGHVS and FNYEAQ. The CDR3 bases are TGTGCCAGCAGCTTAGGGACAGGAAACACTGAAGCTTTCTTT. Amino acid sequence: CASSLGTGNTEAFF.

CDR3 DNA sequence: TGTGCCAGCAGCCTGGAGGGGACAGGGAACACTGAAGCTTTCTTT. Translated, it gives CASSLEGTGNTEAFF. J is TRBJ1-1 and V is TRBV5-5; 8 bases are shared with TRBD1. J gave up 1 base and V 4 bases, and 6 bases lay outside the gene matches. Germline CDR1 reads SGHKS; CDR2 reads YYEKEE (reference sequence). The CDR3 spans 15 residues.

The chain uses TRBV5-1 and TRBJ2-2; TRBD2 agrees at 10 bases. Germline V CDR1 and CDR2: SGHRS, YFSETQ. The CDR3 is 16 amino acids. V lost 4 bases, J lost 7 bases, and 10 bases stayed unmatched. The CDR3 coding sequence is TGCGCCAGCAGCCTAGTAGCGGGAGGTCGTAACGGGGAGCTGTTTTTT. This translates into CASSLVAGGRNGELFF.

The chain couples TRBV18 to TRBJ2-7, with D hard to call. The germline V and J ends were trimmed by 0 bases and 3 bases, with 6 bases remaining between them. In germline, CDR1 is KGHSH, CDR2 LQKENI. CDR3 length: 13 amino acids. The CDR3 loop reads CASSPPAVYEQYF. CDR3 DNA: TGTGCCAGCTCACCACCGGCGGTCTACGAGCAGTACTTC.

DNA for the CDR3: TGTGCCAGTAGTATAAGGAGGGCCACTAATGAAAAACTGTTTTTT. Protein sequence: CASSIRRATNEKLFF. The V gene is TRBV19, the J gene TRBJ1-4; D is unclear. Germline V gives CDR1 LNHDA, CDR2 SQIVND (reference sequence). Trimming shortened V by 2 bases and J by 2 bases, and 9 bases separated the two germline ends. The CDR3 is made up of 15 amino acids.

This rearrangement joins TRBV27 to TRBJ2-7; a weak D match, TRBD2 (5 bases). The V gene's germline CDR1 is MNHEY and CDR2 SMNVEV (reference sequence). V shed 2 bases and J shed 2 bases, with 7 bases lying between them. This CDR3 has 13 residues. CDR3 in amino acids: CASSLREPYEQYF. In nucleotides, the CDR3 is TGTGCCAGCAGTTTACGGGAACCCTACGAGCAGTACTTC.

This clone was seen just once. The rearrangement uses TRBV19 and TRBJ2-4; possible D gene TRBD2, 6 bases. Between the trimmed V and J ends, which lost 5 bases and 0 bases, there was a span of 20 bases. Per the germline V gene, CDR1 is LNHDA and CDR2 is SQIVND (reference sequence). The CDR3 contains 18 residues. CDR3 sequence (DNA): TGTGCCAGTAGTCCCAGTGGGCCCCTGGGGGGAGCCAAAAACATTCAGTACTTC. This sequence encodes CASSPSGPLGGAKNIQYF. Using reference TRBV19 and TRBJ2-4 for the parts outside the CDR3, the full variable domain is DGGITQSPKYLFRKEGQNVTLSCEQNLNHDAMYWYRQDPGQGLRLIYYSQIVNDFQKGDIAEGYSVSREKKESFPLTVTSAQKNPTAFYLCASSPSGPLGGAKNIQYFGAGTRLSVL.

The chain recombines TRBV11-2 with TRBJ2-6; possible D gene TRBD1, 5 bases. V was clipped by 1 base and J by 0 bases, with 10 bases between them. The germline CDR1 and CDR2 sequences are SGHAT and FQNNGV. The CDR3 sequence is 17 residues long. The CDR3 loop is CASSLAPTGSGANVLTF. The CDR3 DNA is TGTGCCAGCAGCTTAGCCCCAACAGGCTCTGGGGCCAACGTCCTGACTTTC.

The V and J genes are TRBV4-1 and TRBJ2-7; the D gene is possibly TRBD1 (5 bases). Trimming shortened V by 2 bases and J by 2 bases, and 7 bases separated the two germline ends. This CDR3 contains 13 residues. Germline V CDR1 and CDR2: MGHRA, YSYEKL. CDR3 sequence reads: CASSQRQTYEQYF. For the CDR3, the DNA is TGCGCCAGCAGCCAAAGACAGACCTACGAGCAGTACTTC.

V usage is TRBV7-2 and J usage is TRBJ1-2; 8 bases are a match to TRBD1. In germline, CDR1 is SGHTA, CDR2 FQGNSA. The CDR3 loop spans 15 amino acids. V shed 7 bases, J shed 2 bases, and the junction held 9 bases outside the gene matches. The CDR3 DNA reads TGTGCCAGCAACCTTCAGGGGGCTAAAAACTATGGCTACACCTTC. This translates into CASNLQGAKNYGYTF.

The chain has TRBV5-4 and TRBJ1-1, with 9 bases fitting TRBD1. Germline loops: CDR1 SGHNT, CDR2 YYREEE (reference sequence). The CDR3 totals 17 residues. The V and J ends lost 3 bases and 5 bases, in that order; junction bases with no gene match: 14. DNA for the CDR3: TGTGCCAGCAGCTCTGGAAGGGACAGGGTGGTGGGAACTGAAGCTTTCTTT. It translates to CASSSGRDRVVGTEAFF.